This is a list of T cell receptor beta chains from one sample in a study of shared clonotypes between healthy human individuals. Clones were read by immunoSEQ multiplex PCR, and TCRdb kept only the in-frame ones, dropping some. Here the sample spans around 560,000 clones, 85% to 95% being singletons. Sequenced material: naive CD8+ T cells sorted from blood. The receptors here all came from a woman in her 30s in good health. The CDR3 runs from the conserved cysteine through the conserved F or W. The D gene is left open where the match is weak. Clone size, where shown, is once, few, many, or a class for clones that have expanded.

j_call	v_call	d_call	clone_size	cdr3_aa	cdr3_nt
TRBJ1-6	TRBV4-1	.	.	CASSQLAGAASPLHF	TGCGCCAGCAGCCAGCTCGCCGGGGCGGCATCACCCCTCCACTTT
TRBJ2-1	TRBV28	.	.	CASSLAQAHEQFF	TGTGCCAGCAGTTTAGCCCAAGCCCATGAGCAGTTCTTC
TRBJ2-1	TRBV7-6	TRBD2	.	CASSLVAGTINEQFF	TGTGCCAGCAGCTTAGTGGCTGGGACTATCAATGAGCAGTTCTTC
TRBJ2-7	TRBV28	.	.	CASSKGGSSGEQYF	TGTGCCAGCAGTAAGGGCGGGTCCTCGGGGGAGCAGTACTTC
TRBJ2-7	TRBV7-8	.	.	CASSSLGYEQYF	TGTGCCAGCAGCTCTCTGGGCTACGAGCAGTACTTC
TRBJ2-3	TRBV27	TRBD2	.	CASSLWAGRATDTQYF	TGTGCCAGCAGTTTATGGGCCGGGAGGGCCACAGATACGCAGTATTTT
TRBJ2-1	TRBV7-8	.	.	CASSLDYNEQFF	TGTGCCAGCAGCTTAGACTACAATGAGCAGTTCTTC
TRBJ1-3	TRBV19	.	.	CASTQGRSSGNTIYF	TGTGCCAGTACCCAGGGGAGGAGCTCTGGAAACACCATATATTTT
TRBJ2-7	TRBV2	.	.	CASSDGRSYEQYF	TGTGCCAGCAGTGATGGCCGATCCTACGAGCAGTACTTC
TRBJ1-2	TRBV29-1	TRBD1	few	CSGQGAYGYTF	TGCAGCGGACAGGGGGCCTATGGCTACACCTTC